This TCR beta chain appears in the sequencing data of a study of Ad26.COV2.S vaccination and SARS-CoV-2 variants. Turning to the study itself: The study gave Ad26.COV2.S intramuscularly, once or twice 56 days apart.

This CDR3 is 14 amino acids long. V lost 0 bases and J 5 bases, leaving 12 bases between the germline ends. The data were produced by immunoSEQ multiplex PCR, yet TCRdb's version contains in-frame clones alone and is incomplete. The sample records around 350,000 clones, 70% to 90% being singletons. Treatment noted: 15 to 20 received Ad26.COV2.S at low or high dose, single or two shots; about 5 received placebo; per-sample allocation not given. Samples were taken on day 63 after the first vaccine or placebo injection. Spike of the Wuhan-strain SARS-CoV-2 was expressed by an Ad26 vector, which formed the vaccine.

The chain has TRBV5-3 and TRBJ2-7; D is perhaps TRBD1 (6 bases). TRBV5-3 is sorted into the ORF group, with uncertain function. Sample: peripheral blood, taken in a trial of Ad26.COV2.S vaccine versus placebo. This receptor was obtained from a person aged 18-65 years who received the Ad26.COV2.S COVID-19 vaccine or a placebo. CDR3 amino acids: CARSLDKYRDEQYF. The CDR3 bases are TGTGCCAGAAGCTTGGACAAATACAGGGACGAGCAGTACTTC.